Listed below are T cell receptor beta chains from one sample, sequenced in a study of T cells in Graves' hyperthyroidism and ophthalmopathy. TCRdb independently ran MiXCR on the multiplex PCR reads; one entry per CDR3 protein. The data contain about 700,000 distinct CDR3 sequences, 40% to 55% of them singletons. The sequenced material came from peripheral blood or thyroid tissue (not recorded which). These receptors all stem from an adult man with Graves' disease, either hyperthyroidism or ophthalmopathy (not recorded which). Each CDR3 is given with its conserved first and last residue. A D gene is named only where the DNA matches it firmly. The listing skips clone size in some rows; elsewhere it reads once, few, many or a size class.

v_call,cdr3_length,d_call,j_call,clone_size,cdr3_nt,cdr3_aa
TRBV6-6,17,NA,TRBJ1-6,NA,TGTGCCAGCAGCGTAATCCGGAGACTAATATTTAATTCACCCCTCCACTTT,CASSVIRRLIFNSPLHF
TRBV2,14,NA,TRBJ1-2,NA,TGTGCCAGCAGTTCCCAGGGTCGGAACTATGGCTACACCTTC,CASSSQGRNYGYTF
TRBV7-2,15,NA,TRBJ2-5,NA,TGTGCCAGCAGACTAATCGGGACGGCCCAAGAGACCCAGTACTTC,CASRLIGTAQETQYF
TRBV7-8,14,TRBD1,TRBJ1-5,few,TGTGCTATCCCGGACAGGGCAGGCAATCAGCCCCAGCATTTT,CAIPDRAGNQPQHF
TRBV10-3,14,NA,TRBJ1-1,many,TGTGCCATCAGTGAATCAGTAGTGAACACTGAAGCTTTCTTT,CAISESVVNTEAFF
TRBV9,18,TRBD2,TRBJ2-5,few,TGTGCCAGCAGCGTAGGACTAGCGGGGGGGTCGTCGATCGAGACCCAGTACTTC,CASSVGLAGGSSIETQYF
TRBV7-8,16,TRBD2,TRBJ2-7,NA,TGTGCCAGCAGCCAAGTGGGGACTAGCGGGTTTCTCGAGCAGTACTTC,CASSQVGTSGFLEQYF
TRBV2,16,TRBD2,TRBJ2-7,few,TGTGCCAGCAGTGTATCCCGGAGTAGCGGGAGTGGCGAGCAGTACTTC,CASSVSRSSGSGEQYF
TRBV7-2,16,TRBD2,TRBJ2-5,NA,TGTGCCAGCAGCTCCCCTAGCGGGAGCCTCGCTGAGACCCAGTACTTC,CASSSPSGSLAETQYF
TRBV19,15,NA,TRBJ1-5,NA,TGTGCCAGTAGCCGGGGGGAGGCTAGCAATCAGCCCCAGCATTTT,CASSRGEASNQPQHF
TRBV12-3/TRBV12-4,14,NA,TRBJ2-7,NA,TGTGCCAGCAGTCCCTACGTGGAGGACTACGAGCAGTACTTC,CASSPYVEDYEQYF
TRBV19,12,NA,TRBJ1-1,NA,TGTGCCTGGGGGAGGATGAACACTGAAGCTTTCTTT,CAWGRMNTEAFF
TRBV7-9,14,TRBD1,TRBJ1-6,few,TGTGCCAGCAGCCGACAGGGATTTAATTCACCCCTCCACTTT,CASSRQGFNSPLHF
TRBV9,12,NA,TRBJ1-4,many,TGTGCCAGCAGCGCAGCGGGGGAAAAACTGTTTTTT,CASSAAGEKLFF
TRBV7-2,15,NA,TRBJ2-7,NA,TGTGCCAGCAGTGCTAGGGGCCATCTACCCTACGAGCAGTACTTC,CASSARGHLPYEQYF
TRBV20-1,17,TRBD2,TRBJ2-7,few,TGCAGTGTCGAGGAGGCTAGCGGGGGGATCAGCTCCTACGAGCAGTACTTC,CSVEEASGGISSYEQYF
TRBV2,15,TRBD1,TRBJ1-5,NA,TGTGCCAGCAGGCCAACAGGACAGGCAAATCAGCCCCAGCATTTT,CASRPTGQANQPQHF
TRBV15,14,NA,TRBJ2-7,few,TGTGCCACCAGCAGAGGTTTAGGAACCTACGAGCAGTACTTC,CATSRGLGTYEQYF
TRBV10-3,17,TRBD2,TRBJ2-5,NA,TGTGCCATCAGTGAGGGCGGGAGAGCCCCAACACAGGAGACCCAGTACTTC,CAISEGGRAPTQETQYF
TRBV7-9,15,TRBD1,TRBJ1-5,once,TGTGCCAGCAGCTGGGGACAGTATAGCAATCAGCCCCAGCATTTT,CASSWGQYSNQPQHF
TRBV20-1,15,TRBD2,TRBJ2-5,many,TGCAGTGCTAAGCCCGGGACTAGCGGGAGTGAGACCCAGTACTTC,CSAKPGTSGSETQYF
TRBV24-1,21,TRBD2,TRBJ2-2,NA,TGTGCCACCAGTGGGGGATCCCCTGGACTAGCGGGGGCCCAGAACACCGGGGAGCTGTTTTTT,CATSGGSPGLAGAQNTGELFF
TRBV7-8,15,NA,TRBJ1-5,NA,TGTGCCCGCCATAGAGGTTTGTGTAGCAATCAGCCCCAGCATTTT,CARHRGLCSNQPQHF
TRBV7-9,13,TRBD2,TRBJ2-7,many,TGTGCCAGCAGCTTGGGCGGGAGAGACGAGCAGTACTTC,CASSLGGRDEQYF
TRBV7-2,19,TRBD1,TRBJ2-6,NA,TGTGCGACTTCTAAGGACAGGGGGCGGCGGATATCTGGGGCCAACGTCCTGACTTTC,CATSKDRGRRISGANVLTF
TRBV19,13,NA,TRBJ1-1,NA,TGTGCCAGTAGTAAACAAAGGACAACCGAAGCTTTCTTT,CASSKQRTTEAFF
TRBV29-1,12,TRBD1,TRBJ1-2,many,TGCAGCGTGCCCCGGGACAGCCATGGCTACACCTTC,CSVPRDSHGYTF
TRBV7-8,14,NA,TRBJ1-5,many,TGTGCCAGCAGCTTATCCCAGGGCAATCAGCCCCAGCATTTT,CASSLSQGNQPQHF
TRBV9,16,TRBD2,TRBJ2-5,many,TGTGCCAGCAGCGTAGCACCAGCGGGAGGGCAAGAGACCCAGTACTTC,CASSVAPAGGQETQYF
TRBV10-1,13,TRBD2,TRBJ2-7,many,TGCGCCAGCAGTGAGAGCGGGAGGGCCGAGCAGTACTTC,CASSESGRAEQYF
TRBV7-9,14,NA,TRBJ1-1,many,TGTGCCAGCAGCTTAGTAGCACGGAACACTGAAGCTTTCTTT,CASSLVARNTEAFF
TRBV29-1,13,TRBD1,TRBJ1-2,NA,TGCAGCGTCCCCCGACAGGGGGCTAACGGCTACACCTTC,CSVPRQGANGYTF
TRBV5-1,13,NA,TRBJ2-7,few,TGCGCCAGCAGGGCCCTGCCCTCCTACGAGCAGTACTTC,CASRALPSYEQYF
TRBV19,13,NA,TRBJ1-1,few,TGTGCCAGTAGTATATCAGCGAGAAAAGAAGCTTTCTTT,CASSISARKEAFF
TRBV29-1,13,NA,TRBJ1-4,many,TGCAGCGCCTTGATTGCAACTAATGAAAAACTGTTTTTT,CSALIATNEKLFF
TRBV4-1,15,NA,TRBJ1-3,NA,TGCGCCAGCAGCCAAGGACTAGCGGGAGTTCACACCATATATTTT,CASSQGLAGVHTIYF
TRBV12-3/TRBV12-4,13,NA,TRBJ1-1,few,TGTGCCAGCAGTTCTGGCCTGCACACTGAAGCTTTCTTT,CASSSGLHTEAFF
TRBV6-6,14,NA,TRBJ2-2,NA,TGTGCCAGCAGTTACTCGACTAGCACCGGGGAGCTGTTTTTT,CASSYSTSTGELFF
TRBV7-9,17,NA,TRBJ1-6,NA,TGTGCCAGCAGCCCCTGGGGGGTAAGCGCCTATAATTCACCCCTCCACTTT,CASSPWGVSAYNSPLHF
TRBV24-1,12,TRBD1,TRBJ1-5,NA,TGTGCCACCAGTGATGGGACAGGGCGTCAGCATTTT,CATSDGTGRQHF
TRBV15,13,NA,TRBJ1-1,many,TGTGCCACCAGCAGAGCCAAAGGAACTGAAGCTTTCTTT,CATSRAKGTEAFF
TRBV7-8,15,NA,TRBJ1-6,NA,TGTGCCAGCAGTTTGGGGGGAGATTATAATTCACCCCTCCACTTT,CASSLGGDYNSPLHF
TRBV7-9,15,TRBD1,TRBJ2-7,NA,TGTGCCAGCAGCTTGACAGGGGTTACAACCTACGAGCAGTACTTC,CASSLTGVTTYEQYF
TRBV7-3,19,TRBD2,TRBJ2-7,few,TGTGCCAGCAGCCAAGATACCGCAGCGGGGGGGTACAGCTCCTACGAGCAGTACTTC,CASSQDTAAGGYSSYEQYF
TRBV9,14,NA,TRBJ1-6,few,TGTGCCAGCAGCGTAGCTCCCCGCCGCCCACCCCTCCACTTT,CASSVAPRRPPLHF
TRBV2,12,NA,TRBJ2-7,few,TGTGCCAGCAGGCGTAGCTCCTACGAGCAGTACTTC,CASRRSSYEQYF
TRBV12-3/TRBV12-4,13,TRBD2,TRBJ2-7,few,TGTGCCAGCAGTTTATCGGGAGGTCGCGAGCAGTACTTC,CASSLSGGREQYF
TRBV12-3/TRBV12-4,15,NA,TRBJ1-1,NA,TGTGCCAGCAGTTACCAGGACAGCCTGAACACTGAAGCTTTCTTT,CASSYQDSLNTEAFF
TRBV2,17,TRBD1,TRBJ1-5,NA,TGTGCCAGCAGTGCAGTACAGGGGGCCTATAGCAATCAGCCCCAGCATTTT,CASSAVQGAYSNQPQHF
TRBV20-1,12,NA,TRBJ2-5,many,TGCAGTGCTAGGGGTCCAGACGAGACCCAGTACTTC,CSARGPDETQYF